This passage covers 26 T cell receptor beta chains from one sample sequenced in a study of OX40 agonist ivuxolimab in advanced cancers. Profiled with immunoSEQ multiplex PCR; TCRdb holds only in-frame clones, not every one. The sample includes roughly 110,000 clones, roughly nine tenths of them seen just once. The source material was CD4+ or CD8+ T cells sorted from blood, sampled in a trial of the OX40 agonist ivuxolimab. These receptors all stem from an adult with an advanced solid tumor such as melanoma, head and neck, liver or kidney cancer.

The V and J genes are TRBV7-2 and TRBJ1-6; perhaps TRBD1 as D (6 bases). With 4 bases removed from V and 7 bases from J, the gap between germline ends came to 17 bases. From germline, CDR1 is SGHTA and CDR2 FQGNSA. This CDR3 region has 16 residues. CDR3 in amino acids: CASSSDGQRSNSPLHF. The CDR3 DNA sequence: TGTGCCAGCAGCTCCGATGGACAGCGCTCAAATTCACCCCTCCACTTT.

Regarding this clone: This same CDR3 is encoded by further DNA sequences in the sample. The chain carries TRBV30 and TRBJ2-7; D unclear. Trimming cost V 0 bases and J 3 bases, with 6 bases left between them. This CDR3 is built from 12 residues. Germline values: CDR1 GTSNPN, CDR2 SVGIG (reference sequence). CDR3 DNA: TGTGCCTGGAGTGTACTCGGCTACGAGCAGTACTTC. This translates into CAWSVLGYEQYF.

The genes are TRBV5-1 and TRBJ1-1; D gene ambiguous. The CDR3 runs to 14 residues. Germline assignment: CDR1 SGHRS and CDR2 YFSETQ. The V end lost 2 bases, the J end lost 1 base, and 9 bases lay between the germline ends. The CDR3 sequence: CASSFRAGNTEAFF. In DNA, the CDR3 is TGCGCCAGCAGCTTCCGCGCTGGGAACACTGAAGCTTTCTTT.

V is TRBV4-3 and J is TRBJ1-1, with 7 bases that match TRBD1. Germline-derived CDR1 and CDR2 are LGHNA and YSLEER. V lost 0 bases, J lost 8 bases, and 9 bases stayed unmatched. The CDR3 extends over 15 amino acids. CDR3 coding DNA: TGCGCCAGCAGCCAAGATCGGGCAGGGGGGGAGGAAGCTTTCTTT. Amino acid sequence: CASSQDRAGGEEAFF.

The rearrangement uses TRBV18 and TRBJ1-1; tentatively, D is TRBD1 (5 bases). Trimming stripped 3 bases from V and 2 bases from J, with 13 bases between. The CDR3 loop spans 15 amino acids. The germline CDR1 and CDR2 sequences are KGHSH and LQKENI. DNA of the CDR3: TGTGCCAGCTCACCTCGGGACGGACTAAACACTGAAGCTTTCTTT. It specifies CASSPRDGLNTEAFF.

The chain couples TRBV7-2 to TRBJ1-1; D might be TRBD1 (5 bases). With 5 bases removed from V and 11 bases from J, the gap between germline ends came to 21 bases. The CDR3 runs to 14 residues. Germline CDR1 and CDR2: SGHTA and FQGNSA. CDR3 residues: CASSREVAGVGAFF. The CDR3 nucleotides are TGTGCCAGCAGCCGAGAGGTCGCGGGGGTTGGCGCTTTCTTT. The full variable domain, completed using reference TRBV7-2 and TRBJ1-1, is GAGVSQSPSNKVTEKGKDVELRCDPISGHTALYWYRQSLGQGLEFLIYFQGNSAPDKSGLPSDRFSAERTGGSVSTLTIQRTQQEDSAVYLCASSREVAGVGAFFGQGTRLTVV.

The chain has TRBV30 and TRBJ2-1; possibly TRBD2 for D (7 bases). The V and J ends lost 2 bases and 5 bases respectively, with 13 bases between them. CDR1 and CDR2 from the germline V gene are GTSNPN and SVGIG (reference sequence). This CDR3 spans 14 amino acids. CDR3 loop: CAWSRRGGNNEQFF. The CDR3 DNA reads as TGTGCCTGGAGTCGGAGGGGGGGAAACAATGAGCAGTTCTTC. The whole variable domain, remainder taken from reference TRBV30 and TRBJ2-1, is SQTIHQWPATLVQPVGSPLSLECTVEGTSNPNLYWYRQAAGRGLQLLFYSVGIGQISSEVPQNLSASRPQDRQFILSSKKLLLSDSGFYLCAWSRRGGNNEQFFGPGTRLTVL.

The chain is built from TRBV6-5 and TRBJ2-7, with D possibly being TRBD1 (6 bases). Germline V lookup: CDR1 MNHEY, CDR2 SVGAGI. CDR3 length equals 13 residues. Between the trimmed V and J ends, which lost 5 bases and 4 bases, there was a span of 12 bases. The CDR3 region has the DNA TGTGCCAGCAGTCTCGACAGGAGTTACGAGCAGTACTTC. Amino acids: CASSLDRSYEQYF.

V usage is TRBV29-1 and J usage is TRBJ1-6, with D unclear. The ends were cut back, 6 bases at V and 8 bases at J, with 14 bases in the middle. From germline, CDR1 is SQVTM and CDR2 ANQGSEA. This CDR3 contains 13 residues. This chain's CDR3 is CSVMESSDSPLHF. As DNA, the CDR3 is TGCAGCGTCATGGAATCTTCGGATTCACCCCTCCACTTT. Full variable domain (rest looked up from reference TRBV29-1 and TRBJ1-6): SAVISQKPSRDICQRGTSLTIQCQVDSQVTMMFWYRQQPGQSLTLIATANQGSEATYESGFVIDKFPISRPNLTFSTLTVSNMSPEDSSIYLCSVMESSDSPLHFGNGTRLTVT.

CDR3 in DNA: TGTGCCAGCAGTCCCCCCGGAGGGTCCTACGAGCAGTACTTC. Protein product: CASSPPGGSYEQYF. The chain links TRBV28 to TRBJ2-7; D perhaps matches TRBD2 (6 bases). Trimming cost V 5 bases and J 1 base, with 12 bases left between them. The CDR3 spans 14 residues. Germline CDR1 is MDHEN and CDR2 is SYDVKM.

The CDR3 bases are TGCGCCAGCAGCTTGGCCTTGGAGGTCGGCTACACCTTC. It codes for CASSLALEVGYTF. The chain couples TRBV5-1 to TRBJ1-2; D is unresolved. The length of the CDR3 is 13 residues. V shed 0 bases and J shed 8 bases, with 11 bases lying between them. CDR1 and CDR2 from the germline V gene are SGHRS and YFSETQ.

The genes are TRBV28 and TRBJ1-2; tentatively, D is TRBD1 (6 bases). CDR3 length: 13 residues. The germline V gene encodes CDR1 MDHEN and CDR2 SYDVKM. The ends were cut back, 2 bases at V and 8 bases at J, with 12 bases in the middle. The CDR3 DNA is TGTGCCAGCAGTTTAATGGGGGCGCTGGGCTACACCTTC. This gives the protein CASSLMGALGYTF.

The chain recombines TRBV19 with TRBJ1-6; D not resolved. V was trimmed by 5 bases and J by 0 bases, leaving 8 bases between them. Germline V gene sequence: CDR1 LNHDA, CDR2 SQIVND (reference sequence). This CDR3 comprises 15 residues. In DNA form, the CDR3 reads TGTGCCAGTAGTCCGATGAGCTCCTATAATTCACCCCTCCACTTT. As protein: CASSPMSSYNSPLHF.

The V gene is TRBV7-8, the J gene TRBJ2-1; TRBD1 might be the D (5 bases). Germline CDR1 reads SGHVS; CDR2 reads FQNEAQ. The CDR3 totals 15 residues. V was trimmed by 5 bases and J by 5 bases, leaving 16 bases between them. The CDR3 loop reads CASSGLRGYHNEQFF. CDR3 in DNA: TGTGCCAGCAGCGGGTTAAGGGGATACCACAATGAGCAGTTCTTC.

This clone was seen only once. The J gene is TRBJ2-5, the V gene TRBV19; 7 positions agree with TRBD1. Unmatched junction bases numbered 7, after V lost 7 bases and J lost 5 bases. Germline CDR1 is LNHDA and CDR2 is SQIVND (reference sequence). The CDR3 runs to 13 residues. In DNA form, the CDR3 reads TGTGCCAGTAAACAGGGGTCCGGTGAGACCCAGTACTTC. Protein product: CASKQGSGETQYF.

The J gene is TRBJ1-2, the V gene TRBV28, with TRBD1 as a possible D gene (6 bases). This CDR3 has 15 amino acids. Germline CDR1 and CDR2: MDHEN and SYDVKM. Deletions cut 6 bases from V and 3 bases from J, with 17 bases between. The CDR3 coding sequence is TGTGCCAGCAGCTCCGGTGGGGGGGCTGACTATGGCTACACCTTC. Translation gives CASSSGGGADYGYTF.

This sequence joins TRBV13 and TRBJ2-1; 10 nucleotides align to TRBD2. Trimming at V came to 5 bases and at J to 7 bases, leaving 14 bases not matched to a gene. Germline V gene lookup returns CDR1 PRHDT and CDR2 FYEKMQ (reference sequence). The CDR3 is made up of 17 amino acids. This CDR3 is CASSPEIAGGRHNEQFF. The CDR3 DNA is TGTGCCAGCAGCCCGGAAATAGCGGGGGGAAGACATAATGAGCAGTTCTTC.

The V gene is TRBV30, the J gene TRBJ2-1; TRBD2 agrees at 12 bases. The length of the CDR3 is 16 residues. With V trimmed by 8 bases and J by 3 bases, 11 bases remained unmatched. Per the germline V gene, CDR1 is GTSNPN and CDR2 is SVGIG (reference sequence). CDR3 in DNA: TGTGCCCGGGCTAGCGGGGGGGCTGGGCGCTACAATGAGCAGTTCTTC. It is translated as CARASGGAGRYNEQFF. The complete variable domain, with remaining parts taken from reference TRBV30 and TRBJ2-1, reads SQTIHQWPATLVQPVGSPLSLECTVEGTSNPNLYWYRQAAGRGLQLLFYSVGIGQISSEVPQNLSASRPQDRQFILSSKKLLLSDSGFYLCARASGGAGRYNEQFFGPGTRLTVL.

This rearrangement joins TRBV6-5 to TRBJ1-1; D may be TRBD1 (5 bases). Germline loops: CDR1 MNHEY, CDR2 SVGAGI. Trimming removed 6 bases at V and 0 bases at J, with 11 bases between. The length of the CDR3 is 14 residues. The CDR3 region is CASSKGLMNTEAFF. The CDR3 bases are TGTGCCAGCAGCAAGGGGTTAATGAACACTGAAGCTTTCTTT.

V gene TRBV7-2 combines with J gene TRBJ2-1; tentative D call: TRBD2 (7 bases). CDR3 size: 14 residues. Per germline, CDR1 SGHTA and CDR2 FQGNSA. The V gene lost 10 bases and the J gene lost 8 bases, with 21 bases spanning the gap. This chain's CDR3 is CATQRTGGLYEQFF. CDR3 in DNA: TGTGCCACCCAGAGAACGGGGGGCCTGTATGAGCAGTTCTTC.

This chain links TRBV7-9 with TRBJ1-1; D remains ambiguous. Trimming cost V 1 base and J 4 bases, with 4 bases left between them. Per germline, CDR1 SEHNR and CDR2 FQNEAQ (reference sequence). This CDR3 has 12 residues. The CDR3 coding sequence is TGTGCCAGCAGCTTAGGGCCCACTGAAGCTTTCTTT. Residues: CASSLGPTEAFF.

The chain employs TRBV6-6 and TRBJ1-2; maybe TRBD1 (6 bases). Looked up from germline, CDR1 is MNHNY and CDR2 is SVGAGI (reference sequence). The CDR3 loop spans 13 amino acids. V gave up 5 bases and J gave up 8 bases, with 15 bases separating them. This CDR3 is CASSDSFGGGYTF. CDR3 coding DNA: TGTGCCAGCAGTGATTCCTTCGGGGGCGGCTACACCTTC.

The chain is built from TRBV19 and TRBJ2-2, with D uncertain. Germline V gives CDR1 LNHDA, CDR2 SQIVND (reference sequence). The CDR3 extends over 14 amino acids. Trimming removed 4 bases from V and 4 bases from J, with 10 bases in between. CDR3 DNA sequence: TGTGCCAGTAGTACCCACTTAGGCACCGGGGAGCTGTTTTTT. It codes for CASSTHLGTGELFF.

This rearrangement joins TRBV28 to TRBJ2-7; no firm D call. The CDR3 has 12 amino acids. V lost 8 bases and J 2 bases, leaving 10 bases between the germline ends. Germline V gene data show CDR1 as MDHEN and CDR2 as SYDVKM. The DNA for the CDR3 is TGTGCCAGCTCGTCCTGGGCCTACGAGCAGTACTTC. Its protein product is CASSSWAYEQYF.

The chain employs TRBV7-9 and TRBJ1-1; TRBD1 is a possible D gene (6 bases). Between the trimmed V and J ends, which lost 5 bases and 6 bases, there was a span of 16 bases. Per germline, CDR1 SEHNR and CDR2 FQNEAQ (reference sequence). This CDR3 has 14 amino acids. The CDR3 region is CASSRDTGHSEAFF. The CDR3 DNA follows: TGTGCCAGCAGCCGGGACACGGGGCACTCTGAAGCTTTCTTT.

V usage is TRBV6-1 and J usage is TRBJ1-2, with D uncertain. This CDR3 is 13 amino acids long. The V end lost 6 bases, the J end lost 3 bases, and 11 bases lay between the germline ends. In germline, CDR1 is MNHNS, CDR2 SASEGT. CDR3 bases: TGTGCCAGCAGGGGAACAGCTGACTATGGCTACACCTTC. Protein: CASRGTADYGYTF.